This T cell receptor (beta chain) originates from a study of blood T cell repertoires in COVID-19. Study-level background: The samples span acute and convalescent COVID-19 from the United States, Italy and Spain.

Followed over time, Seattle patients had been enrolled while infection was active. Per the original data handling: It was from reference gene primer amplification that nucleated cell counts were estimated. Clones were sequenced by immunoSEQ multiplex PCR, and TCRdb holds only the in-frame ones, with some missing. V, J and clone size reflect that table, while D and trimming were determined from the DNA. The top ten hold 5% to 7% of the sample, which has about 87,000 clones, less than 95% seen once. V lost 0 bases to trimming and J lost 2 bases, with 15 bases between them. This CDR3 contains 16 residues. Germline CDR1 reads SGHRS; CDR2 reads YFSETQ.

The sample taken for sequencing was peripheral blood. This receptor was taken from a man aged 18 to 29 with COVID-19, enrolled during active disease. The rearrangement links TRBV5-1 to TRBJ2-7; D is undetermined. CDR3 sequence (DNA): TGCGCCAGCAGCTTGGCCGGCTCGGGTATAACCTACGAGCAGTACTTC. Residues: CASSLAGSGITYEQYF.